This T cell receptor beta chain was captured in a study of TIL therapy for anti-PD-1-resistant metastatic lung cancer. This was the immunoSEQ v3 assay. The protocol was immunoSEQ multiplex PCR, while the TCRdb copy is restricted to in-frame clones and leaves out a portion. There are 50,000 to 65,000 clones in the sample; more than 80% occur only once, and 2.9% lies in the top ten. V was trimmed by 3 bases and J by 2 bases, leaving 11 bases between them. The CDR3 has 13 amino acids. Germline V CDR1 and CDR2: GTSNPN, SVGIG (reference sequence). Noted time point: pre-treatment sample, taken before nivolumab and TIL therapy.

The sample consisted of blood, taken at baseline. This receptor was obtained from a person between 25 and 80 years old with non-small cell lung cancer. V usage is TRBV30 and J usage is TRBJ2-7, with a tentative D call TRBD2 (5 bases). DNA of the CDR3: TGTGCCTGGAGCCTTGGGAGCACCTACGAGCAGTACTTC. It translates to CAWSLGSTYEQYF.